This entry lists 28 T cell receptor beta chains sequenced from one sample in a study of blood T cell repertoires in COVID-19. Some clones are missing from TCRdb's copy, which holds only in-frame ones; the method was immunoSEQ multiplex PCR. Of about 300,000 clones detected, roughly 90% appear once; the ten largest clones hold about 2%. The sequencing sample was made of peripheral blood. Receptor source: a man younger than 35 with active or convalescent COVID-19.

The gene calls are TRBV27 and TRBJ1-6; 8 positions match TRBD1. This CDR3 has 16 amino acids. Germline lookup yields CDR1 MNHEY and CDR2 SMNVEV (reference sequence). Losses at the gene ends were 5 bases for V and 6 bases for J; bases not matched to a gene: 9. As DNA, the CDR3 is TGTGCCAGCAGTCCCAATCCAGGGGGCCCTAATTCACCCCTCCACTTT. It codes for CASSPNPGGPNSPLHF.

The genes are TRBV19 and TRBJ2-3; D possibly corresponds to TRBD2 (7 bases). With 4 bases removed from V and 2 bases from J, the gap between germline ends came to 10 bases. The CDR3 contains 14 residues. Germline lookup yields CDR1 LNHDA and CDR2 SQIVND (reference sequence). CDR3 amino acids: CASSTRGATDTQYF. For the CDR3, the DNA is TGTGCCAGTAGTACTCGGGGGGCCACAGATACGCAGTATTTT.

The rearrangement links TRBV5-8 to TRBJ2-7; D call uncertain. The ends were cut back, 1 base at V and 2 bases at J, with 10 bases in the middle. Germline-derived CDR1 and CDR2 are SGHTS and YDEGEE. The CDR3 has 14 amino acids. In DNA, the CDR3 is TGTGCCAGCAGCTTGTTGTTAAGAGCCTACGAGCAGTACTTC. It codes for CASSLLLRAYEQYF.

CDR3 nucleotides: TGCGCCAGCAGTGCGGACAGGAATGAGCAGTTCTTC. Its protein is CASSADRNEQFF. This chain joins TRBV10-1 and TRBJ2-1; TRBD1 matches 7 bases. This CDR3 has 12 amino acids. The germline gives CDR1 WNHNN, CDR2 SYGVQD (reference sequence). Unmatched junction bases numbered 1, after V lost 4 bases and J lost 7 bases.

This clone was detected a few times. The V call is TRBV5-1, the J call TRBJ1-6, with D possibly being TRBD1 (6 bases). The CDR3 is 13 residues long. Per the germline V gene, CDR1 is SGHRS and CDR2 is YFSETQ. Trimming took off 5 bases at V and 10 bases at J, with 13 bases between the two ends. CDR3 DNA sequence: TGCGCCAGCAGAAGGGACATTGAGTCACCCCTCCACTTT. This encodes CASRRDIESPLHF.

The V gene is TRBV19, the J gene TRBJ1-5; D is perhaps TRBD1 (6 bases). The CDR3 extends over 16 amino acids. Trimming stripped 3 bases from V and 1 base from J, with 13 bases between. In germline, CDR1 is LNHDA, CDR2 SQIVND (reference sequence). The CDR3 here is CASSIPGVGSNQPQHF. CDR3 in DNA: TGTGCCAGTAGTATTCCAGGGGTGGGAAGCAATCAGCCCCAGCATTTT.

The chain uses TRBV7-9 and TRBJ2-1; TRBD2 matches at 9 bases. The CDR3 is 16 amino acids. The germline V gene encodes CDR1 SEHNR and CDR2 FQNEAQ (reference sequence). Unmatched junction bases numbered 9, after V lost 3 bases and J lost 6 bases. The CDR3 region is CASSLSLAGSGNEQFF. The DNA of the CDR3 is TGTGCCAGCAGCTTGTCGCTAGCGGGGTCTGGCAATGAGCAGTTCTTC.

V gene TRBV5-1 combines with J gene TRBJ2-3; D is undetermined. CDR1 is SGHRS and CDR2 is YFSETQ in the germline V gene. The CDR3 consists of 15 residues. Trimming took off 0 bases at V and 0 bases at J, with 8 bases between the two ends. The CDR3, as DNA: TGCGCCAGCAGCTTGGATCCTACTAGCACAGATACGCAGTATTTT. Translating it yields CASSLDPTSTDTQYF.

This chain links TRBV5-1 with TRBJ2-5, with 8 bases identical to TRBD1. This CDR3 has 18 amino acids. The germline gives CDR1 SGHRS, CDR2 YFSETQ. V trimming: 2 bases; J trimming: 3 bases; junction bases outside the gene matches: 15. CDR3 region: CASSLNRQGRSIEETQYF. Written as DNA, the CDR3 is TGCGCCAGCAGCTTAAACCGACAGGGGCGGTCGATCGAAGAGACCCAGTACTTC.

V and J are TRBV5-1 and TRBJ1-6; TRBD1 might be the D (5 bases). CDR1 SGHRS and CDR2 YFSETQ come from the germline V gene. The CDR3 runs to 14 residues. V dropped 4 bases and J dropped 10 bases, with 15 bases sitting between them. DNA of the CDR3: TGCGCCAGCAGCCTGGGGGTCCGGGAATCACCCCTCCACTTT. As protein: CASSLGVRESPLHF.

The genes are TRBV15 and TRBJ1-6; D is unresolved. CDR1 LNHNV and CDR2 YYDKDF come from the germline V gene (reference sequence). This CDR3 has 14 amino acids. Trimming removed 4 bases from V and 10 bases from J, with 14 bases in between. CDR3 amino acids: CATSNGLIESPLHF. The CDR3 DNA is TGTGCCACCAGCAACGGACTAATAGAGTCACCCCTCCACTTT.

This clone was counted a single time. The CDR3 DNA reads TGTGCCAGTAGTAGGGCTTTCCAAGAGACCCAGTACTTC. It is translated as CASSRAFQETQYF. V usage is TRBV19 and J usage is TRBJ2-5; D remains ambiguous. The length of the CDR3 is 13 residues. Between the trimmed V and J ends, which lost 4 bases and 1 base, there was a span of 7 bases. The germline V gene has CDR1 LNHDA and CDR2 SQIVND (reference sequence).

V and J are TRBV7-2 and TRBJ1-3, with TRBD1 identical over 7 bases. The junction had 3 bases not matched to a gene; V was cut back by 4 bases and J by 0 bases. Germline V gene lookup returns CDR1 SGHTA and CDR2 FQGNSA. The CDR3 consists of 15 residues. The CDR3 coding sequence is TGTGCCAGCAGCTCACAGGGGTCCTCTGGAAACACCATATATTTT. This gives the protein CASSSQGSSGNTIYF.

The chain is built from TRBV3-1 (or the pseudogene TRBV3-2) and TRBJ1-2; D gene uncertain. CDR1 is LGHDT and CDR2 is YNNKEL in the germline V gene (reference sequence). Trimming shortened V by 4 bases and J by 8 bases, and 11 bases separated the two germline ends. The CDR3 runs to 12 residues. CDR3: CASSPLAGGYTF. The CDR3 DNA sequence: TGTGCCAGCAGCCCCCTAGCAGGCGGCTACACCTTC.

The chain recombines TRBV14 with TRBJ1-1; D call uncertain. Trimming took 0 bases from V and 3 from J, leaving 11 bases between them. This CDR3 contains 15 residues. Germline V lookup: CDR1 SGHDN, CDR2 FVKESK. The CDR3 is CASSQDLGTYTEAFF. The CDR3 DNA reads TGTGCCAGCAGCCAAGATCTTGGTACATACACTGAAGCTTTCTTT. Full variable domain (outside the CDR3, taken from reference TRBV14 and TRBJ1-1): EAGVTQFPSHSVIEKGQTVTLRCDPISGHDNLYWYRRVMGKEIKFLLHFVKESKQDESGMPNNRFLAERTGGTYSTLKVQPAELEDSGVYFCASSQDLGTYTEAFFGQGTRLTVV.

The J gene is TRBJ1-2, the V gene TRBV4-1, with D unresolved. Germline V gene data show CDR1 as MGHRA and CDR2 as YSYEKL. Trimming took 0 bases from V and 4 from J, leaving 15 bases between them. CDR3 length equals 16 residues. The CDR3 sequence is CASSQDLPQALYGYTF. CDR3 sequence (DNA): TGCGCCAGCAGCCAAGATCTCCCTCAGGCCCTCTATGGCTACACCTTC.

This chain uses TRBV6-5 with TRBJ2-5, with a tentative D call TRBD1 (6 bases). The CDR3 sequence is 12 residues long. Germline CDR1 reads MNHEY; CDR2 reads SVGAGI. V lost 8 bases and J lost 1, with 8 bases in between. Written as DNA, the CDR3 is TGTGCCAGCGAGGACAGCCAAGAGACCCAGTACTTC. Amino acid sequence: CASEDSQETQYF.

The J gene is TRBJ2-7, the V gene TRBV5-1; 10 bases map to TRBD2. The CDR3 runs 15 residues. J lost 5 bases, V lost 3 bases, and 8 bases had no gene match. Looked up from germline, CDR1 is SGHRS and CDR2 is YFSETQ. The CDR3 region has the DNA TGCGCCAGCAGCTCCGATGGGCTAGCGGGGGACGAGCAGTACTTC. Translating gives CASSSDGLAGDEQYF. Full variable domain (rest looked up from reference TRBV5-1 and TRBJ2-7): KAGVTQTPRYLIKTRGQQVTLSCSPISGHRSVSWYQQTPGQGLQFLFEYFSETQRNKGNFPGRFSGRQFSNSRSEMNVSTLELGDSALYLCASSSDGLAGDEQYFGPGTRLTVT.

This chain joins TRBV6-5 and TRBJ2-5; TRBD1 matches at 8 bases. CDR3 length: 15 residues. The junction had 5 bases not matched to a gene; V was cut back by 4 bases and J by 1 base. The germline V gene has CDR1 MNHEY and CDR2 SVGAGI. CDR3 in amino acids: CASSFLGTGQETQYF. CDR3 coding DNA: TGTGCCAGCAGTTTCCTTGGGACAGGCCAAGAGACCCAGTACTTC.

This chain joins TRBV5-4 and TRBJ2-1, with 8 bases aligning to TRBD2. Germline V gene lookup returns CDR1 SGHNT and CDR2 YYREEE (reference sequence). This CDR3 is built from 14 residues. With V trimmed by 4 bases and J by 8 bases, 8 bases remained unmatched. CDR3 region: CASSPRTSSHEQFF. CDR3 nucleotide sequence: TGTGCCAGCAGCCCCAGGACTAGCTCACATGAGCAGTTCTTC. Full variable domain (rest looked up from reference TRBV5-4 and TRBJ2-1): ETGVTQSPTHLIKTRGQQVTLRCSSQSGHNTVSWYQQALGQGPQFIFQYYREEENGRGNFPPRFSGLQFPNYSSELNVNALELDDSALYLCASSPRTSSHEQFFGPGTRLTVL.

The chain is built from TRBV7-9 and TRBJ2-7, with unresolved D. The germline CDR1 and CDR2 sequences are SEHNR and FQNEAQ (reference sequence). Deletions cut 5 bases from V and 0 bases from J, with 14 bases between. The CDR3 extends over 15 amino acids. CDR3 residues: CASSPTFLNSYEQYF. CDR3 nucleotides: TGTGCCAGCAGCCCTACCTTCCTCAACTCCTACGAGCAGTACTTC.

The chain combines TRBV28 with TRBJ2-7; perhaps TRBD1 as D (5 bases). V was pared by 3 bases and J by 4 bases, with 13 bases between. From germline, CDR1 is MDHEN and CDR2 SYDVKM. The CDR3 is 14 residues long. The DNA of the CDR3 is TGTGCCAGCAGTTTCCGGACCGACAGATACGAGCAGTACTTC. It specifies CASSFRTDRYEQYF.

This clone has only one observation. The J gene is TRBJ2-1, the V gene TRBV6-5; TRBD1 agrees at 10 bases. CDR1 MNHEY and CDR2 SVGAGI come from the germline V gene. V shed 2 bases, J shed 4 bases, and the junction held 2 bases outside the gene matches. The CDR3 loop spans 15 amino acids. The CDR3 nucleotides read TGTGCCAGCAGTTACGGGACAGGGGTGTACAATGAGCAGTTCTTC. It translates to CASSYGTGVYNEQFF.

This chain joins TRBV11-3 and TRBJ1-5; a weak D match, TRBD1 (5 bases). Germline loops: CDR1 SGHNT, CDR2 YENEEA. Trimming pared 2 bases from V and 7 bases from J, leaving 24 bases between. The CDR3 length is 18 residues. The DNA for the CDR3 is TGTGCCAGCAGCTTATGTGACGGAGGCCAGGGAGGCTCGCAGCCCCAGCATTTT. As protein: CASSLCDGGQGGSQPQHF.

The chain carries TRBV7-2 and TRBJ2-7, with 13 bases identical to TRBD2. This CDR3 has 15 amino acids. The junction had 10 bases not matched to a gene; V was cut back by 10 bases and J by 4 bases. The germline V gene encodes CDR1 SGHTA and CDR2 FQGNSA. The CDR3 region has the DNA TGTGCCATTACAAAACAACTAGCGGGAGGGTACGAGCAGTACTTC. Translated: CAITKQLAGGYEQYF.

The CDR3 protein is CATGGPGQEHYGYTF. CDR3 in DNA: TGTGCCACGGGCGGGCCGGGACAGGAACACTATGGCTACACCTTC. V usage is TRBV15 and J usage is TRBJ1-2, with 8 bases matching TRBD1. With V trimmed by 9 bases and J by 3 bases, 12 bases remained unmatched. The CDR3 covers 15 residues. Germline V gene data show CDR1 as LNHNV and CDR2 as YYDKDF (reference sequence). The full variable domain, its missing parts supplied by reference TRBV15 and TRBJ1-2, is DAMVIQNPRYQVTQFGKPVTLSCSQTLNHNVMYWYQQKSSQAPKLLFHYYDKDFNNEADTPDNFQSRRPNTSFCFLDIRSPGLGDTAMYLCATGGPGQEHYGYTFGSGTRLTVV.

V and J are TRBV7-9 and TRBJ1-4, with D tentatively TRBD1 (5 bases). In germline, CDR1 is SEHNR, CDR2 FQNEAQ (reference sequence). The CDR3 contains 15 residues. V dropped 3 bases and J dropped 4 bases, with 12 bases sitting between them. This CDR3 is CASSFIQGLNEKLFF. DNA of the CDR3: TGTGCCAGCAGCTTCATCCAGGGTCTTAATGAAAAACTGTTTTTT.

The chain has TRBV14 and TRBJ2-7; 7 positions match TRBD1. J gave up 2 bases and V 1 base, and 2 bases lay outside the gene matches. This CDR3 is 14 amino acids long. Germline-derived CDR1 and CDR2 are SGHDN and FVKESK. The DNA for the CDR3 is TGTGCCAGCAGCCAAGGACAGGGCCCCTACGAGCAGTACTTC. Translation: CASSQGQGPYEQYF.